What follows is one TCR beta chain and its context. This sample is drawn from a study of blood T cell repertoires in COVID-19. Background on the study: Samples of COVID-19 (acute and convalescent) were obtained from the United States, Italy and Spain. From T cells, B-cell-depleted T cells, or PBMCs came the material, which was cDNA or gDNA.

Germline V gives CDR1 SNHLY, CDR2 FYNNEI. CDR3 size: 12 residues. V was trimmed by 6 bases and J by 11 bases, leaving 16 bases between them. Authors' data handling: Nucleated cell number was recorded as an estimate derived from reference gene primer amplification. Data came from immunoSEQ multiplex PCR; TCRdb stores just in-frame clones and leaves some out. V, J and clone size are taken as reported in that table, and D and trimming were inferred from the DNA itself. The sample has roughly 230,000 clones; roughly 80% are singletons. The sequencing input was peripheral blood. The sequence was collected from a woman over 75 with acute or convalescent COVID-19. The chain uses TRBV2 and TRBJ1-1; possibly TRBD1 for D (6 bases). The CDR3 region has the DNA TGTGCCAGCAGAGATAGGACAGCCGGGGCTTTCTTT. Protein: CASRDRTAGAFF.